The 26 T cell receptor beta chains listed next were all sequenced from one sample in a study of Ad26.COV2.S vaccination and SARS-CoV-2 variants. Assay used: immunoSEQ multiplex PCR; TCRdb lists only in-frame clones, some missing. In the table there are approximately 460,000 clones, 80% to 90% of which are singletons. Treatment here: approximately 18 received Ad26.COV2.S at low or high dose, single or two shots; roughly 5 received placebo; per-sample allocation not given. Samples were taken on day 63 after the first vaccine or placebo injection. Sequencing used peripheral blood, obtained in a trial of Ad26.COV2.S vaccine versus placebo. These receptors all come from a person between 18 and 60 years old who received the Ad26.COV2.S COVID-19 vaccine or a placebo.

The chain is built from TRBV4-2 and TRBJ1-2; 7 positions agree with TRBD1. The germline V gene encodes CDR1 LGHNA and CDR2 YNFKEQ. The CDR3 sequence is 16 residues long. The V segment lost 3 bases and the J segment 2 bases; nucleotides outside the gene matches: 9. CDR3 residues: CASSQGPGQNNYGYTF. The CDR3 region has the DNA TGTGCCAGCAGCCAGGGCCCGGGACAGAACAACTATGGCTACACCTTC.

The gene calls are TRBV2 and TRBJ1-5; no firm D call. This CDR3 has 15 residues. Germline V gene lookup returns CDR1 SNHLY and CDR2 FYNNEI. V was pared by 3 bases and J by 1 base, with 10 bases between. The CDR3 bases are TGTGCCAGCAGTGATTTGGAAGGGAGCAATCAGCCCCAGCATTTT. Its translation is CASSDLEGSNQPQHF.

The J gene is TRBJ2-2, the V gene TRBV7-9, with 8 bases that match TRBD2. Germline values: CDR1 SEHNR, CDR2 FQNEAQ (reference sequence). CDR3 length equals 15 residues. Trimming cost V 1 base and J 4 bases; bases outside gene matches: 2. The CDR3, as DNA: TGTGCCAGCAGCTTAGTGGGACTAGGCACCGGGGAGCTGTTTTTT. Its translation is CASSLVGLGTGELFF.

The CDR3 is CASSSLAGRREQYF. In nucleotides, the CDR3 is TGTGCCAGCAGCTCCCTGGCGGGGCGGCGGGAGCAGTACTTC. The chain recombines TRBV7-9 with TRBJ2-7, with a tentative D call TRBD2 (6 bases). The CDR3 totals 14 residues. V lost 4 bases, J lost 7 bases, and 17 bases lay in between. Germline CDR1 reads SEHNR; CDR2 reads FQNEAQ (reference sequence). Complete variable domain (other parts from reference TRBV7-9 and TRBJ2-7): DTGVSQNPRHKITKRGQNVTFRCDPISEHNRLYWYRQTLGQGPEFLTYFQNEAQLEKSRLLSDRFSAERPKGSFSTLEIQRTEQGDSAMYLCASSSLAGRREQYFGPGTRLTVT.

The V gene is TRBV6-6, the J gene TRBJ1-5; D remains ambiguous. CDR3 length: 12 residues. Germline-derived CDR1 and CDR2 are MNHNY and SVGAGI (reference sequence). Between the trimmed V and J ends, which lost 7 bases and 3 bases, there was a span of 7 bases. The CDR3 region is CASTELNQPQHF. CDR3 in DNA: TGTGCCAGCACCGAACTCAATCAGCCCCAGCATTTT.

There are a few counts of this clone. V usage is TRBV25-1 and J usage is TRBJ2-7; TRBD1 might be the D (5 bases). Trimming removed 6 bases at V and 0 bases at J, with 6 bases between. Germline CDR1 reads MGHDK; CDR2 reads SYGVNS. This CDR3 is 12 amino acids long. In nucleotides, the CDR3 is TGTGCCAGCAGCAGGGACTCCTACGAGCAGTACTTC. Residues: CASSRDSYEQYF.

The chain links TRBV15 to TRBJ1-2, with a tentative D call TRBD1 (5 bases). The length of the CDR3 is 13 residues. Trimming left V 3 bases short and J 7 bases short, with 12 bases between. Germline CDR1 and CDR2: LNHNV and YYDKDF (reference sequence). The CDR3 DNA follows: TGTGCCACCAGCAGCCAGGGATACGGTGGCTACACCTTC. Translated, it gives CATSSQGYGGYTF. The full variable domain, rest sourced from reference TRBV15 and TRBJ1-2, is DAMVIQNPRYQVTQFGKPVTLSCSQTLNHNVMYWYQQKSSQAPKLLFHYYDKDFNNEADTPDNFQSRRPNTSFCFLDIRSPGLGDTAMYLCATSSQGYGGYTFGSGTRLTVV.

This chain uses TRBV7-8 with TRBJ1-1; 8 nucleotides agree with TRBD1. The ends lost 4 bases at V and 5 bases at J; junction bases unmatched: 12. Germline V gene lookup returns CDR1 SGHVS and CDR2 FQNEAQ. The CDR3 contains 16 residues. Here the CDR3 DNA reads TGTGCCAGCAGCTCCCAGTACCAGGGGGCGCGGACTGAAGCTTTCTTT. Its protein is CASSSQYQGARTEAFF.

This rearrangement joins TRBV4-1 to TRBJ2-7; D gene unclear. This CDR3 region has 16 residues. Trimming removed 1 base from V and 0 bases from J, with 13 bases in between. CDR1 and CDR2 from the germline V gene are MGHRA and YSYEKL. CDR3: CASSQVSALPSYEQYF. In nucleotides, the CDR3 is TGCGCCAGCAGCCAAGTATCAGCGCTACCCTCCTACGAGCAGTACTTC.

This chain joins TRBV4-3 and TRBJ2-6, with 10 positions matching TRBD2. This CDR3 is built from 19 residues. The germline CDR1 and CDR2 sequences are LGHNA and YSLEER. V was clipped by 1 base and J by 2 bases; unmatched bases: 8. CDR3 sequence: CASSQARGLAGAGANVLTF. CDR3 nucleotide sequence: TGCGCCAGCAGCCAAGCTAGGGGTCTAGCGGGGGCTGGGGCCAACGTCCTGACTTTC.

This clone appeared once. This chain joins TRBV11-2 and TRBJ2-7, with D possibly called TRBD1 or TRBD2 (5 bases each). Trimming stripped 5 bases from V and 5 bases from J, with 22 bases between. The CDR3 has 16 amino acids. Germline CDR1 is SGHAT and CDR2 is FQNNGV. CDR3 protein: CASSPTVARETHEQYF. CDR3 DNA: TGTGCCAGCAGCCCAACGGTGGCCAGGGAGACCCACGAGCAGTACTTC.

This clone has just one count. The rearrangement joins TRBV6-1 to TRBJ2-4; no definite D call. Per the germline V gene, CDR1 is MNHNS and CDR2 is SASEGT. CDR3 length equals 15 residues. Between the trimmed V and J ends, which lost 2 bases and 0 bases, there was a span of 8 bases. CDR3: CASSEIRLAKNIQYF. The CDR3 DNA reads TGTGCCAGCAGTGAAATCCGACTAGCCAAAAACATTCAGTACTTC.

The J gene is TRBJ1-5, the V gene TRBV30, with D possibly being TRBD1 (5 bases). The V gene's germline CDR1 is GTSNPN and CDR2 SVGIG (reference sequence). This CDR3 has 14 amino acids. Trimming shortened V by 1 base and J by 6 bases, and 13 bases separated the two germline ends. Here the CDR3 reads CAWSAHQGFQPQHF. DNA of the CDR3: TGTGCCTGGAGTGCCCATCAGGGTTTTCAGCCCCAGCATTTT. Full variable domain (missing parts from reference TRBV30 and TRBJ1-5): SQTIHQWPATLVQPVGSPLSLECTVEGTSNPNLYWYRQAAGRGLQLLFYSVGIGQISSEVPQNLSASRPQDRQFILSSKKLLLSDSGFYLCAWSAHQGFQPQHFGDGTRLSIL.

The gene calls are TRBV7-3 and TRBJ2-3; 10 bases are a match to TRBD2. The CDR3 is made up of 15 amino acids. V was clipped by 3 bases and J by 1 base; unmatched bases: 1. Germline V gives CDR1 SGHTA, CDR2 FQGTGA. Here the CDR3 reads CASSFSGGGTDTQYF. CDR3 nucleotide sequence: TGTGCCAGCAGCTTCAGCGGGGGGGGCACAGATACGCAGTATTTT.

The CDR3 DNA is TGTGCCAGCAGCATTACGGGGACTAGCGGGAGAAGTGGGCAATATGAGCAGTTCTTC. This codes for CASSITGTSGRSGQYEQFF. The chain is built from TRBV11-2 and TRBJ2-1, with TRBD2 matching over 14 bases. Germline V CDR1 and CDR2: SGHAT, FQNNGV. V trimming: 5 bases; J trimming: 8 bases; junction bases outside the gene matches: 17. The CDR3 length is 19 residues.

This chain links TRBV6-5 with TRBJ2-2; TRBD2 is a possible D gene (5 bases). The CDR3 loop spans 13 amino acids. V shed 5 bases and J shed 4 bases, with 8 bases lying between them. Germline CDR1 reads MNHEY; CDR2 reads SVGAGI. The CDR3 region has the DNA TGTGCCAGCAGTCACGGGGTCACCGGGGAGCTGTTTTTT. It encodes CASSHGVTGELFF.

The chain has TRBV28 and TRBJ2-6; 12 nucleotides line up with TRBD2. CDR3 size: 17 residues. The germline gives CDR1 MDHEN, CDR2 SYDVKM. The junction had 4 bases not matched to a gene; V was cut back by 6 bases and J by 1 base. The CDR3 loop is CASRLAGGTSGANVLTF. The CDR3 DNA sequence: TGTGCCAGCAGGCTAGCGGGAGGGACATCTGGGGCCAACGTCCTGACTTTC.

In its sample, this clone was seen a few times. The chain couples TRBV30 to TRBJ2-3, with TRBD2 identical over 15 bases. This CDR3 is built from 16 residues. Germline values: CDR1 GTSNPN, CDR2 SVGIG (reference sequence). J was trimmed by 5 bases and V by 1 base; bases with no gene match: 4. CDR3 loop: CAWSGTSGGAVDTQYF. The CDR3 nucleotides read TGTGCCTGGAGTGGGACTAGCGGGGGGGCGGTAGATACGCAGTATTTT. Together with reference TRBV30 and TRBJ2-3, the CDR3 gives the full variable domain: SQTIHQWPATLVQPVGSPLSLECTVEGTSNPNLYWYRQAAGRGLQLLFYSVGIGQISSEVPQNLSASRPQDRQFILSSKKLLLSDSGFYLCAWSGTSGGAVDTQYFGPGTRLTVL.

A word on this clone: Other nucleotide sequences from this sample produce the same CDR3. The V and J genes are TRBV4-2 and TRBJ2-3, with a weak D call TRBD1 (6 bases). Trimming left V 4 bases short and J 0 bases short, with 8 bases between. The CDR3 consists of 14 residues. Germline V lookup: CDR1 LGHNA, CDR2 YNFKEQ. CDR3: CASSRGGSTDTQYF. CDR3 DNA sequence: TGTGCCAGCAGCCGAGGGGGAAGCACAGATACGCAGTATTTT.

The CDR3 region is CATSDTSGGTDTQYF. The DNA for the CDR3 is TGTGCCACCAGTGATACTAGTGGGGGCACAGATACGCAGTATTTT. The chain carries TRBV24-1 and TRBJ2-3; a weak D match, TRBD2 (5 bases). The CDR3 is 15 residues long. V was trimmed by 3 bases and J by 1 base, leaving 10 bases between them. The germline gives CDR1 KGHDR, CDR2 SFDVKD.

This rearrangement joins TRBV4-3 to TRBJ1-1; 7 bases line up with TRBD1. The junction had 9 bases not matched to a gene; V was cut back by 0 bases and J by 5 bases. Germline CDR1 is LGHNA and CDR2 is YSLEER. This CDR3 has 16 residues. CDR3 amino acids: CASSQESEGAGTEAFF. The CDR3 region has the DNA TGCGCCAGCAGCCAAGAGTCTGAGGGGGCTGGGACTGAAGCTTTCTTT.

This chain joins TRBV2 and TRBJ2-2; 7 positions match TRBD2. V trimming: 8 bases; J trimming: 5 bases; junction bases outside the gene matches: 11. Looked up from germline, CDR1 is SNHLY and CDR2 is FYNNEI. The CDR3 runs 15 residues. The CDR3 coding sequence is TGTGCCAGCCAATGGGGCGGGAGTGGAACCGGGGAGCTGTTTTTT. The encoded protein is CASQWGGSGTGELFF.

The rearrangement links TRBV18 to TRBJ1-1; D not certain. The CDR3 covers 13 residues. The V end was cut by 4 bases, the J end by 2 bases, with 8 bases between. Germline V lookup: CDR1 KGHSH, CDR2 LQKENI. This CDR3 reads CASSHDANTEAFF. CDR3 nucleotides: TGTGCCAGCTCACACGACGCCAACACTGAAGCTTTCTTT. The variable domain in full, completed from reference TRBV18 and TRBJ1-1, reads NAGVMQNPRHLVRRRGQEARLRCSPMKGHSHVYWYRQLPEEGLKFMVYLQKENIIDESGMPKERFSAEFPKEGPSILRIQQVVRGDSAAYFCASSHDANTEAFFGQGTRLTVV.

Written as DNA, the CDR3 is TGTGCCAGCAGCTTAGGGTGGTTGAGTAGCGGGGTAGGTAACGAGCAGTACTTC. This sequence encodes CASSLGWLSSGVGNEQYF. The rearrangement uses TRBV7-8 and TRBJ2-7, with 8 nucleotides matching TRBD2. Germline loops: CDR1 SGHVS, CDR2 FQNEAQ. With V trimmed by 1 base and J by 5 bases, 16 bases remained unmatched. The CDR3 loop spans 18 amino acids.

The rearrangement uses TRBV3-1 (or the pseudogene TRBV3-2) and TRBJ1-1; no clear D gene. From germline, CDR1 is LGHDT and CDR2 YNNKEL (reference sequence). Trimming removed 1 base at V and 1 base at J, with 13 bases between. The CDR3 totals 16 residues. The CDR3 DNA sequence: TGTGCCAGCAGCCAAGTTGTGGGAGTGGGGAACACTGAAGCTTTCTTT. Translating it yields CASSQVVGVGNTEAFF.

The chain uses TRBV5-8 and TRBJ2-7; D may be TRBD1 (6 bases). Germline values: CDR1 SGHTS, CDR2 YDEGEE. Trimming pared 4 bases from V and 2 bases from J, leaving 16 bases between. The CDR3 covers 15 residues. The DNA for the CDR3 is TGTGCCAGCAGCCTGACAGGCCTACGGGCCTACGAGCAGTACTTC. Its protein product is CASSLTGLRAYEQYF.